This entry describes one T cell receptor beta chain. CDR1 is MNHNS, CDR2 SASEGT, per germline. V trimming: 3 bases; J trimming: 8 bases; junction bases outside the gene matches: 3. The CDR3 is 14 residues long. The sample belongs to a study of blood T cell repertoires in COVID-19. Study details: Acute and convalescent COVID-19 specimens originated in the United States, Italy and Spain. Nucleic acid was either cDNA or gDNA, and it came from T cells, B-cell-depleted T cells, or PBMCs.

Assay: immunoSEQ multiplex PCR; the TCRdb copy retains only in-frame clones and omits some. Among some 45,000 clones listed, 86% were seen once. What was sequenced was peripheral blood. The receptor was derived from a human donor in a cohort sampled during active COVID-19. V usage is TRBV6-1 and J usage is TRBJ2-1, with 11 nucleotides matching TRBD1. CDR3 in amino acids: CASSEGDRGDEQFF. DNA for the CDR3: TGTGCCAGCAGTGAGGGGGACAGGGGGGATGAGCAGTTCTTC.